The rows below give T cell receptor beta chains drawn from one sample of a study of T cell responses to AZD1222 COVID-19 vaccine. The protocol was immunoSEQ multiplex PCR, while the TCRdb copy is restricted to in-frame clones and leaves out a portion. The sample records 150,000 to 200,000 clones, more than 80% being singletons. Specimen: peripheral blood, collected on day 0 of AZD1222 vaccination. These receptors were collected from an adult in good health. Each CDR3 is given with its conserved first and last residue. The order of the fields is J gene, CDR3 length, clone size, D gene, V gene, CDR3 DNA, CDR3 protein. D genes are given only for firm matches. Clone size is stated in some rows and not others, as once, few, many or a class when expanded.

TRBJ1-4 | 14 | - | TRBD1 | TRBV30 | TGTGCCTGGGAGGGACAGGGAATGAGGGAAAAACTGTTTTTT | CAWEGQGMREKLFF
TRBJ2-7 | 13 | once | TRBD2 | TRBV27 | TGTGCCAGCAGTTTTACTAGCGGATACGAGCAGTACTTC | CASSFTSGYEQYF
TRBJ1-1 | 15 | - | TRBD1 | TRBV19 | TGTGCCAGTAGTATCGGGACAGGGGGCAGGACTGAAGCTTTCTTT | CASSIGTGGRTEAFF
TRBJ2-7 | 16 | - | - | TRBV28 | TGTGCCAGCAGTGGGGGGGTTCGGGGGCCCTCCTACGAGCAGTACTTC | CASSGGVRGPSYEQYF
TRBJ2-3 | 13 | - | - | TRBV6-4 | TGTGCCAGCAGCCCCCAGGTTGCAGATACGCAGTATTTT | CASSPQVADTQYF
TRBJ1-6 | 15 | - | TRBD1 | TRBV11-2 | TGTGCCAGCAGCCAGGGACAGGGGCAGTATTCACCCCTCCACTTT | CASSQGQGQYSPLHF
TRBJ1-1 | 12 | - | - | TRBV6-5 | TGTGCCAGCAGTTTAGGCCACACTGAAGCTTTCTTT | CASSLGHTEAFF
TRBJ2-1 | 12 | once | - | TRBV4-2 | TGTGCCAGCAGCCTCGGGCCCAATGAGCAGTTCTTC | CASSLGPNEQFF
TRBJ1-4 | 12 | - | - | TRBV2 | TGTGCCAGCAGTGAAGGGTCGGTAAGCCTGTTTTTT | CASSEGSVSLFF
TRBJ1-5 | 14 | - | - | TRBV6-5 | TGTGCCAGCAGTTCAGGTTCTAGCAATCAGCCCCAGCATTTT | CASSSGSSNQPQHF
TRBJ2-1 | 17 | - | TRBD2 | TRBV4-1 | TGCGCCAGCAGCCCGGGACTAGCGGGAGGGCCGAGCCATGAGCAGTTCTTC | CASSPGLAGGPSHEQFF
TRBJ1-4 | 14 | - | - | TRBV9 | TGTGCCAGCAGCGTAGAGGGATTGGGGGGAAAACTGTTTTTT | CASSVEGLGGKLFF
TRBJ1-6 | 13 | - | TRBD1 | TRBV7-8 | TGTGCCAGCAGCTGGGACAGAAATTCACCCCTCCACTTT | CASSWDRNSPLHF
TRBJ2-2 | 17 | - | TRBD2 | TRBV19 | TGTGCCACCCCGGGAACTAGCGGGAGGGCAGGAGGCGGGGAGCTGTTTTTT | CATPGTSGRAGGGELFF
TRBJ1-2 | 16 | - | TRBD1 | TRBV19 | TGTGCCAGTAGTAGAACAGGGGGGAAATGGAACTATGGCTACACCTTC | CASSRTGGKWNYGYTF
TRBJ2-4 | 18 | once | TRBD1 | TRBV19 | TGTGCCAGTAGTATCAACCTGTGGCAGGGGGTGGCCAAAAACATTCAGTACTTC | CASSINLWQGVAKNIQYF
TRBJ2-7 | 12 | - | - | TRBV13 | TGTGCCAGCAGCGCGAGCTCCTACGAGCAGTACTTC | CASSASSYEQYF
TRBJ2-7 | 15 | - | - | TRBV6-2/TRBV6-3 | TGTGCCAGCAGTGATATATACACCGGGGGTCCTGAGCAGTACTTC | CASSDIYTGGPEQYF
TRBJ1-3 | 15 | - | - | TRBV15 | TGTGCCACCAGCAGATTTGCACAGCCTGGAAACACCATATATTTT | CATSRFAQPGNTIYF
TRBJ2-7 | 14 | - | - | TRBV2 | TGTGCCAGCAGTGAAGCGCAGGGGAACTACGAGCAGTACTTC | CASSEAQGNYEQYF
TRBJ2-1 | 14 | - | - | TRBV27 | TGTGCCAGCAGTTTATATGGGGGGGGCGGTGAGCAGTTCTTC | CASSLYGGGGEQFF
TRBJ2-7 | 14 | - | TRBD1 | TRBV15 | TGTGCCACCAGCAGAGGACAGGGGGCCGCCGAGCAGTACTTC | CATSRGQGAAEQYF
TRBJ2-7 | 15 | - | TRBD2 | TRBV6-2/TRBV6-3 | TGTGCCAGCAGTTACTCGGAGCGGGAGACCCACGAGCAGTACTTC | CASSYSERETHEQYF
TRBJ1-6 | 15 | once | - | TRBV2 | TGTGCCGGAAGGGGGGGCCCCTCCTATAATTCACCCCTCCACTTT | CAGRGGPSYNSPLHF
TRBJ2-2 | 14 | - | - | TRBV27 | TGTGCCAGCAGTTTACCAGCGAACACCGGGGAGCTGTTTTTT | CASSLPANTGELFF
TRBJ1-5 | 14 | - | - | TRBV7-8 | TGTGCCAGCAGCAACCGGGACACCTATCAGCCCCAGCATTTT | CASSNRDTYQPQHF
TRBJ2-5 | 16 | - | - | TRBV6-5 | TGTGCCAGCAGTTACTCTAGAGGGGGGGTCCTAGAGACCCAGTACTTC | CASSYSRGGVLETQYF
TRBJ1-2 | 15 | - | TRBD1 | TRBV9 | TGTGCCAGCAGCCCGTGGGGACAGGGTGTAGAGGGCTACACCTTC | CASSPWGQGVEGYTF
TRBJ1-5 | 14 | - | TRBD1 | TRBV28 | TGTGCCAGCAGTCTAGGGGGCTTGGGACAGCCCCAGCATTTT | CASSLGGLGQPQHF
TRBJ2-2 | 16 | - | - | TRBV19 | TGTGCCAGTAGTATAGCCCCCAGGTTTTACACCGGGGAGCTGTTTTTT | CASSIAPRFYTGELFF
TRBJ1-2 | 15 | few | TRBD1 | TRBV5-5 | TGTGCCAGCAGCTACCCCGGGACAGCTAACTATGGCTACACCTTC | CASSYPGTANYGYTF
TRBJ2-5 | 12 | - | - | TRBV11-3 | TGTGCCAGCAGCTTAGATTCGGGGACCCAGTACTTC | CASSLDSGTQYF
TRBJ2-1 | 12 | - | - | TRBV3-1/TRBV3-2 | TGTGCCAGCAGCCAAGCTCGGGGTGAGCAGTTCTTC | CASSQARGEQFF
TRBJ2-1 | 13 | - | - | TRBV16 | TGTGCCAGCAGCCAAGTCGTCGGGTATGAGCAGTTCTTC | CASSQVVGYEQFF
TRBJ1-3 | 14 | - | - | TRBV4-2 | TGTGCCAGCAGCCAGCCCCGAGCGGGAAACACCATATATTTT | CASSQPRAGNTIYF
TRBJ2-6 | 16 | few | TRBD2 | TRBV5-1 | TGCGCCAGCAGCCCCGGACTAGCGTCTGGGGCCAACGTCCTGACTTTC | CASSPGLASGANVLTF